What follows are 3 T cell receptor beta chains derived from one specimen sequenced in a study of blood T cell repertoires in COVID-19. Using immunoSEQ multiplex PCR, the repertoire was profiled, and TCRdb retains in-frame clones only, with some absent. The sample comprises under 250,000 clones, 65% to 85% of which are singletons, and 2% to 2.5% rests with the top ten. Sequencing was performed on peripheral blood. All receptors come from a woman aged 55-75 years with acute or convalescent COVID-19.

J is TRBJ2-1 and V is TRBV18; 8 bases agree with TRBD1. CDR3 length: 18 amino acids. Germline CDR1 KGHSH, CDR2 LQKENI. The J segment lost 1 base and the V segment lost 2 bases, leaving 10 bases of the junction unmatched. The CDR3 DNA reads TGTGCCAGCTCACCAGTAATGAGTCGGACAGGGTCCTACAATGAGCAGTTCTTC. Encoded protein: CASSPVMSRTGSYNEQFF.

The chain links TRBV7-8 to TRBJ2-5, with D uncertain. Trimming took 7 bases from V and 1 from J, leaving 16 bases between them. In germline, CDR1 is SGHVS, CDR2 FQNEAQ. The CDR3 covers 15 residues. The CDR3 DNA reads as TGTGCCAGCAACCCCTTGGGCAGAATCCAAGAGACCCAGTACTTC. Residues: CASNPLGRIQETQYF.

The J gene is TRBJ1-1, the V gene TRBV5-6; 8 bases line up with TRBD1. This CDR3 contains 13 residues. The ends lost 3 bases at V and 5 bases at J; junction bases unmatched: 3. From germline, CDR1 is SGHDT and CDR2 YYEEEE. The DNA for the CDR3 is TGTGCCAGCAGCTGGCAGGGGGCAACTGAAGCTTTCTTT. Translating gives CASSWQGATEAFF.